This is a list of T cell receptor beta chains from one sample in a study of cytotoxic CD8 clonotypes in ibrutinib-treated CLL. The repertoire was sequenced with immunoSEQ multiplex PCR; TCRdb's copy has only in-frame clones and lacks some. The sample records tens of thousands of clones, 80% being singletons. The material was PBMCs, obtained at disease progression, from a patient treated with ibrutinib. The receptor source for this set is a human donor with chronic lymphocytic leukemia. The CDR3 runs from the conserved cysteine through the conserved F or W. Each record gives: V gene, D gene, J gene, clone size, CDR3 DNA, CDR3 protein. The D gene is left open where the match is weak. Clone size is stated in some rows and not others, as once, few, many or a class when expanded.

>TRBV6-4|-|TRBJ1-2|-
TGTGCCAGCAGTGACAGGGGGTTGGGCTATGGCTACACCTTC
CASSDRGLGYGYTF
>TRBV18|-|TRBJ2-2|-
TGTGCCAGCTCACCACCATACGGGACACTGGGCGAGCTGTTTTTT
CASSPPYGTLGELFF
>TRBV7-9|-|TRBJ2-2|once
TGTGCCAGCAGCCCCAGGACACCCCCCGGGGAGCTGTTTTTT
CASSPRTPPGELFF
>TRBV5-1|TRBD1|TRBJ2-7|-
TGCGCCAGCAGCCCAGGGACAGGGGAATCCTACGAGCAGTACTTC
CASSPGTGESYEQYF
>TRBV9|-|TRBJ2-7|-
TGTGCCAGCAGCGTAGCTATGAATTACGAGCAGTACTTC
CASSVAMNYEQYF
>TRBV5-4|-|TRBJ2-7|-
TGTGCCAGCAGCCCCCTTTGGGGGGCCCACGAGCAGTACTTC
CASSPLWGAHEQYF
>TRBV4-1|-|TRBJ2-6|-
TGCGCCAGCAGCCACCGGGACTCTAGCTCTGGGGCCAACGTCCTGACTTTC
CASSHRDSSSGANVLTF
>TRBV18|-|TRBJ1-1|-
TGTGCCAGCTCATCAGACAGGAACACTGAAGCTTTCTTT
CASSSDRNTEAFF
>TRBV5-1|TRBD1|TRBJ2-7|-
TGCGCCAGCAGCTTGGAAGGGGGCGCCTACGAGCAGTACTTC
CASSLEGGAYEQYF
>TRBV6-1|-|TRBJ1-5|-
TGTGCCAGCAGTGACCAGAGTCAGCCCCAGCATTTT
CASSDQSQPQHF
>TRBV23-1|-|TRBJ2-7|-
TGCGCCAGCAGTCAATCACCAACCTACGAGCAGTACTTC
CASSQSPTYEQYF
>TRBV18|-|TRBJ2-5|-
TGTGCCAGCTCCCCCCGAGAGACCCAGTACTTC
CASSPRETQYF
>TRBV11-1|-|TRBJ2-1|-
TGTGCCAGCAGCTTAAAACAGGCTCTGGATGAGCAGTTCTTC
CASSLKQALDEQFF
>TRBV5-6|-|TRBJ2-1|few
TGTGCCAGCAGCTTGTCCAGGGAAGCTAAATACAATGAGCAGTTCTTC
CASSLSREAKYNEQFF
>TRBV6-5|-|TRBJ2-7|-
TGTGCCAGCAGTTACTCAGGTGGTTCTCCCTACGAGCAGTACTTC
CASSYSGGSPYEQYF
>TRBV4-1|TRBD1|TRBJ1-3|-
TGCGCCAGCAGCCAAACAGGGGCCCTCTCTGGAAACACCATATATTTT
CASSQTGALSGNTIYF
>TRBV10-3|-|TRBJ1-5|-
TGTGCCATCAGTGAGGGTCGGGACAATCAGCCCCAGCATTTT
CAISEGRDNQPQHF
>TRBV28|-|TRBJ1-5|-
TGTGCCAGCAGTTTCGGGATCGATTACAATCAGCCCCAGCATTTT
CASSFGIDYNQPQHF
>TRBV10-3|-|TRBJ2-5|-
TGTGCCATCAGTGAGGTAATACAAGAGACCCAGTACTTC
CAISEVIQETQYF
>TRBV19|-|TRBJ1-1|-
TGTGCCAGTAGTATACGCTACGGGGTGAACACTGAAGCTTTCTTT
CASSIRYGVNTEAFF